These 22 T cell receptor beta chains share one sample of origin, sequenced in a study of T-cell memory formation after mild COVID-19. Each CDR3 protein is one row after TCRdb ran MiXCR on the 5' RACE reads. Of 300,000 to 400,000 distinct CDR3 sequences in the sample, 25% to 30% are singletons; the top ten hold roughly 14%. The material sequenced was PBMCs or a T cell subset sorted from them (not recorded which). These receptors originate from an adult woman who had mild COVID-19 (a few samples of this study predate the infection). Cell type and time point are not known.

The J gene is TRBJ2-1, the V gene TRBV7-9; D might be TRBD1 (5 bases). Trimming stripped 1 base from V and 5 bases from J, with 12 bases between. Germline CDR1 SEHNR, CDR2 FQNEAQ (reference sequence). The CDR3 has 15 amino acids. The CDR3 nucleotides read TGTGCCAGCAGCTTAGTAGGGGCGACAGACAATGAGCAGTTCTTC. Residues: CASSLVGATDNEQFF.

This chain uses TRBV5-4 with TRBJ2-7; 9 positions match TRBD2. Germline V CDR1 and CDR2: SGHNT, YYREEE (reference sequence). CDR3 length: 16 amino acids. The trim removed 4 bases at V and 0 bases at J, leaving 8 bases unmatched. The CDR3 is CASSPVSGSYSYEQYF. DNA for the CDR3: TGTGCCAGCAGCCCAGTTAGCGGGAGCTACTCCTACGAGCAGTACTTC.

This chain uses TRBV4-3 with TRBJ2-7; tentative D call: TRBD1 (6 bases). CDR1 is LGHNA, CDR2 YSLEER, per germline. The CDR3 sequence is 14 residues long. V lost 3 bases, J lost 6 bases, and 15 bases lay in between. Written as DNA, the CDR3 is TGCGCCAGCAGCCAGAACAGGGATTTGGGCGAGCAGTACTTC. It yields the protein CASSQNRDLGEQYF.

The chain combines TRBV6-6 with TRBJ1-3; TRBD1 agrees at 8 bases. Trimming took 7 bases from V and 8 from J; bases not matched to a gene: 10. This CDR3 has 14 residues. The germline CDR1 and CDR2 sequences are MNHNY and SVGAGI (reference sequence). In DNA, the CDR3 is TGTGCCAGCACCAGGGATCAGGGGGCCTACACCATATATTTT. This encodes CASTRDQGAYTIYF.

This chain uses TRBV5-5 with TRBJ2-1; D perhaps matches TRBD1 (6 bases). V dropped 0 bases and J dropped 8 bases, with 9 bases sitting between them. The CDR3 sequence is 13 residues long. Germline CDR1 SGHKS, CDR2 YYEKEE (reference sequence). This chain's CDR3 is CASSLVPGDEQFF. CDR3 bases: TGTGCCAGCAGCTTGGTACCAGGGGATGAGCAGTTCTTC.

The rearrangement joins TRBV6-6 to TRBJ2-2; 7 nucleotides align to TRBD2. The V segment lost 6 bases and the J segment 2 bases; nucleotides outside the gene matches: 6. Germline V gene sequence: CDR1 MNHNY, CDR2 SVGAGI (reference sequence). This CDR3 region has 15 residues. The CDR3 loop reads CASSSLASNTGELFF. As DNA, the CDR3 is TGTGCCAGCAGCTCACTAGCGTCCAACACCGGGGAGCTGTTTTTT.

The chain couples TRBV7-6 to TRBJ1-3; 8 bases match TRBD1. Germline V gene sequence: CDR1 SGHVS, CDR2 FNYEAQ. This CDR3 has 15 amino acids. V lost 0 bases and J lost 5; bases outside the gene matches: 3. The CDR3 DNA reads TGTGCCAGCAGCTTAGCGGACAGGGATCGAAACACCATATATTTT. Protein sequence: CASSLADRDRNTIYF.

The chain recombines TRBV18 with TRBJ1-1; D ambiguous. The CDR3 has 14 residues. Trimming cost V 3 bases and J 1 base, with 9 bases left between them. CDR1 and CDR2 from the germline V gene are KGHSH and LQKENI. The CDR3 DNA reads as TGTGCCAGCTCACCTGGGGAGGCGAACACTGAAGCTTTCTTT. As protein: CASSPGEANTEAFF.

CDR3: CASSSGGAHQPQHF. The CDR3 DNA reads TGTGCCAGCAGTTCTGGGGGCGCGCATCAGCCCCAGCATTTT. The chain uses TRBV6-5 and TRBJ1-5; perhaps TRBD1 as D (6 bases). The CDR3 runs 14 residues. With 4 bases removed from V and 5 bases from J, the gap between germline ends came to 12 bases. The germline gives CDR1 MNHEY, CDR2 SVGAGI.

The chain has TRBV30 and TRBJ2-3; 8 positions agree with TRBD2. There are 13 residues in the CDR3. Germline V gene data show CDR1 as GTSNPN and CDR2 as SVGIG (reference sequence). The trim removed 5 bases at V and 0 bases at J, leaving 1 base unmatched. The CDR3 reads CAWERESTDTQYF. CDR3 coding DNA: TGTGCCTGGGAGCGGGAGAGCACAGATACGCAGTATTTT.

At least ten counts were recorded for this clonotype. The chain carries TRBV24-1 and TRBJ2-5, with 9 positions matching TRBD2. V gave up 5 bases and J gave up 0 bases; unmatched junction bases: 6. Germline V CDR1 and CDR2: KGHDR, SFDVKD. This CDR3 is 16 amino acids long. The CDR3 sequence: CATSGGLAGNQETQYF. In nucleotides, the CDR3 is TGTGCCACCAGTGGCGGGCTAGCGGGAAACCAAGAGACCCAGTACTTC.

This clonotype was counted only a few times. The CDR3 loop reads CASSSVVGTDTQYF. The CDR3 coding sequence is TGTGCCAGCAGTTCGGTTGTGGGCACAGATACGCAGTATTTT. This chain uses TRBV7-9 with TRBJ2-3; D ambiguous. The CDR3 has 14 amino acids. The germline V and J ends were trimmed by 6 bases and 1 base, with 11 bases remaining between them. CDR1 is SEHNR and CDR2 is FQNEAQ in the germline V gene (reference sequence).

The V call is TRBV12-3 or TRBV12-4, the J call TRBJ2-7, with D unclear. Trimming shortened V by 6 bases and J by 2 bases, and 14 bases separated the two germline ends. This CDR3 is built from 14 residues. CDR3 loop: CASSSASPTYEQYF. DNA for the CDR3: TGTGCCAGCAGCTCGGCTAGTCCAACCTACGAGCAGTACTTC.

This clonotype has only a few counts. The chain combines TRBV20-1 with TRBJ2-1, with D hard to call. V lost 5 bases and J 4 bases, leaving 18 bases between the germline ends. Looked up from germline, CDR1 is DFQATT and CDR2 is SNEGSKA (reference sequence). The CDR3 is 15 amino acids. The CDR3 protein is CSASPMGRLYNEQFF. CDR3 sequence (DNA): TGCAGTGCTTCCCCCATGGGCAGGCTTTACAATGAGCAGTTCTTC.

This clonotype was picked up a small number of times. The CDR3, as DNA: TGTGCCAGCAGGGTTCGGGGGGATGAGCAGTTCTTC. It yields the protein CASRVRGDEQFF. The rearrangement links TRBV25-1 to TRBJ2-1; 7 bases are shared with TRBD2. CDR1 MGHDK and CDR2 SYGVNS come from the germline V gene. V lost 6 bases and J lost 8; bases outside the gene matches: 4. The CDR3 loop spans 12 amino acids.

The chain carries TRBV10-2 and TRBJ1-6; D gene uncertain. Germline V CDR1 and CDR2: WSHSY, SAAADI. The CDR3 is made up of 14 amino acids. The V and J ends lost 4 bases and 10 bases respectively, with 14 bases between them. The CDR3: CASSAQPADSPLHF. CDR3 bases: TGCGCCAGCAGTGCGCAACCTGCCGACTCACCCCTCCACTTT.

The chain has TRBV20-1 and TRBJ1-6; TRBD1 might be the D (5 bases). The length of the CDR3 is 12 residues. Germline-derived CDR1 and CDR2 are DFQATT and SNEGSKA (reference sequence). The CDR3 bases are TGCAGACTGGGGGGGTCAGGTTCACCCCTCCACTTT. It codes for CRLGGSGSPLHF.

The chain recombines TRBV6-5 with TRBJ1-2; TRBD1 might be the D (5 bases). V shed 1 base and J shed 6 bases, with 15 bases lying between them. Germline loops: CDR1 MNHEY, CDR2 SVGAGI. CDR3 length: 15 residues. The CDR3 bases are TGTGCCAGCAGTTACTTAGGGGAAGGAACGAATGGCTACACCTTC. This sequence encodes CASSYLGEGTNGYTF.

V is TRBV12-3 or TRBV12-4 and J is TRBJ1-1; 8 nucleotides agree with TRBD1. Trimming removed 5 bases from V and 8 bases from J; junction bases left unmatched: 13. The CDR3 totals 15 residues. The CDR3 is CASSNRRGRGPEAFF. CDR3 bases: TGTGCCAGCAGTAACCGCAGGGGGCGCGGTCCCGAAGCTTTCTTT.

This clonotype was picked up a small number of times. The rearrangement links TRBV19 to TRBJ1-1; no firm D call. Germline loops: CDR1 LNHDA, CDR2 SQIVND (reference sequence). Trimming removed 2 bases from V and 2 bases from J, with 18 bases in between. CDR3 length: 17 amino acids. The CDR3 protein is CASSIPRRWAGNTEAFF. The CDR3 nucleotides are TGTGCCAGTAGTATACCAAGACGGTGGGCCGGTAACACTGAAGCTTTCTTT.

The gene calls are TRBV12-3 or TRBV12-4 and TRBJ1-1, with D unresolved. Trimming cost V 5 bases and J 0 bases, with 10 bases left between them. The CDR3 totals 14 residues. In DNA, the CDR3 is TGTGCCAGCAGTAGTTACAGTTTGAACACTGAAGCTTTCTTT. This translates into CASSSYSLNTEAFF.

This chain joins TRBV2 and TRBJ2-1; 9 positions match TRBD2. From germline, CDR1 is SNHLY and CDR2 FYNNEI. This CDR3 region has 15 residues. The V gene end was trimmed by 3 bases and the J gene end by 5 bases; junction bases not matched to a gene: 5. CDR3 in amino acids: CASSEWASGDNEQFF. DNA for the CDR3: TGTGCCAGCAGTGAGTGGGCTAGCGGGGACAATGAGCAGTTCTTC.